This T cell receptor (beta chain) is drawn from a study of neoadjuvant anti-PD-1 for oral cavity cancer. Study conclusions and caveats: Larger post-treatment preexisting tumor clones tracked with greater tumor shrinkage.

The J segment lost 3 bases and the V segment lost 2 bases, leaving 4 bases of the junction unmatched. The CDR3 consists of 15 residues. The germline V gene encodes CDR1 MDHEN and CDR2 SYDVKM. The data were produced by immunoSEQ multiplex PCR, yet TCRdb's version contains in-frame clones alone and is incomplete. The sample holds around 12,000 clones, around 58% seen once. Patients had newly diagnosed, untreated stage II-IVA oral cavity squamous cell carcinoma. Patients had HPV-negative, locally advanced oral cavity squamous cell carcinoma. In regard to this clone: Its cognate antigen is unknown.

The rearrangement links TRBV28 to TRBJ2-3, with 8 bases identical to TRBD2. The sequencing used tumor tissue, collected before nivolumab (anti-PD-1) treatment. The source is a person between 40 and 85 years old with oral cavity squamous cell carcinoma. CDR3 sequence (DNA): TGTGCCAGCAGTTTAGGGCTAGCGGGTACAGATACGCAGTATTTT. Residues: CASSLGLAGTDTQYF.